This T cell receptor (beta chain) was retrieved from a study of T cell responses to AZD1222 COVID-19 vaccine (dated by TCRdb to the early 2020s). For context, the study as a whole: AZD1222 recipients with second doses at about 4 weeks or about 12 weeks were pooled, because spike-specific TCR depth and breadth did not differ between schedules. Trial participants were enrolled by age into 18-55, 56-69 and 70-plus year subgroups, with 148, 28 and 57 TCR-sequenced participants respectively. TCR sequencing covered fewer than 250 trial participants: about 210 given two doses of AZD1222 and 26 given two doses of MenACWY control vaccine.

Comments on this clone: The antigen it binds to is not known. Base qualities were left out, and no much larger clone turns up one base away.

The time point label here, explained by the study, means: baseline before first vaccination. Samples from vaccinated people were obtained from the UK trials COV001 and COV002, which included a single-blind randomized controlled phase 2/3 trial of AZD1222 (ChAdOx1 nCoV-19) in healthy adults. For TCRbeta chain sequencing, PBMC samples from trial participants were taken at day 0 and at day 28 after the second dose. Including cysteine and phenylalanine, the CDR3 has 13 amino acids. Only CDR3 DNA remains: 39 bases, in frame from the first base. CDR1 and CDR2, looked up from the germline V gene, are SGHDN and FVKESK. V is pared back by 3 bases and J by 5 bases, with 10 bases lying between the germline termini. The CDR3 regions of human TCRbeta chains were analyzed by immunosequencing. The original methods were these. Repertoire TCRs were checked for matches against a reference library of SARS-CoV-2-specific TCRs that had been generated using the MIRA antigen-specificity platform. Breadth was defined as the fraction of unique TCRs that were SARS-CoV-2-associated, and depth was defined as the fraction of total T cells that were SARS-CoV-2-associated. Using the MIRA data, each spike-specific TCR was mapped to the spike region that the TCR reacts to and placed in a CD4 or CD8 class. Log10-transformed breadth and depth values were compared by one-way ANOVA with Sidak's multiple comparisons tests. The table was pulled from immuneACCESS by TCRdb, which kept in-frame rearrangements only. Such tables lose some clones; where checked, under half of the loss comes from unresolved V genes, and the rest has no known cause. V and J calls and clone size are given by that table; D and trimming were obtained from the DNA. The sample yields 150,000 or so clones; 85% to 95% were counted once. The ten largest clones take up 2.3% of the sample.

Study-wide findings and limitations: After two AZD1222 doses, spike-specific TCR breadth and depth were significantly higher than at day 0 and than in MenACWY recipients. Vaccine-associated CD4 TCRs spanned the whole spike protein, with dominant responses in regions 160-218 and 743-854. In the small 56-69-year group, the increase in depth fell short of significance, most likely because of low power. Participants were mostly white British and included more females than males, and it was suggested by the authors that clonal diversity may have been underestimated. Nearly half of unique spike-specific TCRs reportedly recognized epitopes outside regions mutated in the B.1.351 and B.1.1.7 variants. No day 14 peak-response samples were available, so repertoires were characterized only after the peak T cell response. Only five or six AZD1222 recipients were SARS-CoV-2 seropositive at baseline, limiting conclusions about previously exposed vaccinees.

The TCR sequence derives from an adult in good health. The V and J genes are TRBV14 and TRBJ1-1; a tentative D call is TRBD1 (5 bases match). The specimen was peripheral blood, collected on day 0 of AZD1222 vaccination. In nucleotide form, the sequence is TGTGCCAGCAGCCACGGGACGGTGACTGAAGCTTTCTTT. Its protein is CASSHGTVTEAFF.